This is a list of T cell receptor beta chains from one sample in a study of cytomegalovirus exposure and HLA in healthy donors. Sequenced by immunoSEQ multiplex PCR; TCRdb stores in-frame clones only, minus some. The sample holds approximately 150,000 clones, roughly 75% seen once. Material for sequencing was PBMCs. The receptor set was obtained from a man between 18 and 35 years old in good health and CMV-seropositive. Each CDR3 is given with its conserved first and last residue. The D gene is left open where the match is weak. The size of a clone is reported for some rows only, either as once, few or many, or as a class for expanded clones.

d_call	v_call	j_call	clone_size	cdr3_aa	cdr3_nt
.	TRBV18	TRBJ1-2	.	CASSPAGSYGYTF	TGTGCCAGCTCACCCGCAGGCTCCTATGGCTACACCTTC
TRBD2	TRBV19	TRBJ2-5	.	CASSRLAGQETQYF	TGTGCCAGTAGTAGGCTAGCGGGACAAGAGACCCAGTACTTC
TRBD1	TRBV6-5	TRBJ1-4	few	CASSYQGARVNEKLFF	TGTGCCAGCAGTTACCAGGGGGCAAGGGTTAATGAAAAACTGTTTTTT
.	TRBV11-1	TRBJ2-7	.	CASSPRLISYEQYF	TGTGCCAGCAGCCCCCGACTAATCTCCTACGAGCAGTACTTC
TRBD1	TRBV19	TRBJ1-5	.	CASSKDRDQPQHF	TGTGCCAGTAGTAAGGACAGGGATCAGCCCCAGCATTTT
.	TRBV5-1	TRBJ2-7	.	CASSPAGTEQYF	TGCGCCAGCAGCCCGGCGGGGACCGAGCAGTACTTC
TRBD2	TRBV5-1	TRBJ2-2	.	CASSFTSGITGELFF	TGCGCCAGCAGCTTTACTAGCGGGATCACCGGGGAGCTGTTTTTT
TRBD2	TRBV5-1	TRBJ2-1	.	CASSSGAYNEQFF	TGCGCCAGCTCTAGCGGAGCCTACAATGAGCAGTTCTTC
TRBD1	TRBV6-1	TRBJ2-7	.	CASMNRGFYEQYF	TGTGCCAGCATGAACAGGGGGTTCTACGAGCAGTACTTC
.	TRBV7-9	TRBJ2-3	.	CASSRGAGPRADTQYF	TGTGCCAGCAGCCGGGGGGCAGGCCCTCGGGCCGATACGCAGTATTTT
TRBD1	TRBV6-5	TRBJ2-5	few	CASSYGTARQETQYF	TGTGCCAGCAGTTACGGGACAGCGAGACAAGAGACCCAGTACTTC
.	TRBV14	TRBJ1-3	once	CASSFDRGNTIYF	TGTGCCAGCAGTTTCGACAGGGGAAACACCATATATTTT
TRBD1	TRBV29-1	TRBJ2-7	.	CSATTTGDYEQYF	TGCAGCGCAACTACGACAGGGGACTACGAGCAGTACTTC
.	TRBV28	TRBJ2-5	.	CASSSLTKKQYF	TGTGCCAGCAGTTCCCTGACTAAGAAGCAGTACTTC
TRBD1	TRBV10-1	TRBJ2-3	.	CASSVGTGASTDTQYF	TGCGCCAGCAGTGTCGGTACAGGGGCGTCCACAGATACGCAGTATTTT
.	TRBV20-1	TRBJ2-3	.	CSALASTQYF	TGCAGTGCCCTAGCCTCTACGCAGTATTTT
.	TRBV7-8	TRBJ2-7	.	CASSLVGGSRYEQYF	TGTGCCAGCAGCTTAGTCGGGGGTAGCCGATACGAGCAGTACTTC
.	TRBV7-3	TRBJ1-5	.	CASSLGGADSNQPQHF	TGTGCCAGCAGCTTAGGGGGCGCAGATAGCAATCAGCCCCAGCATTTT
TRBD2	TRBV5-4	TRBJ2-7	.	CASSPYGLAGPYEQYF	TGTGCCAGCAGCCCCTACGGACTAGCGGGACCCTACGAGCAGTACTTC
.	TRBV5-6	TRBJ1-5	.	CASSAGDRLNWPQHF	TGTGCCAGCAGCGCAGGAGACAGGCTCAATTGGCCCCAGCATTTT
TRBD2	TRBV7-6	TRBJ2-3	.	CASSSRLAGSTDTQYF	TGTGCCAGCAGCTCAAGGCTAGCGGGAAGCACAGATACGCAGTATTTT
.	TRBV2	TRBJ1-1	.	CASTEGVGTEAFF	TGTGCCAGCACCGAGGGTGTTGGGACTGAAGCTTTCTTT
.	TRBV6-6	TRBJ2-1	.	CASSYGQGPYNEQFF	TGTGCCAGCAGTTACGGGCAGGGGCCTTACAATGAGCAGTTCTTC
.	TRBV7-9	TRBJ2-7	.	CASSFRNEQYF	TGTGCCAGCAGCTTTAGAAACGAGCAGTACTTC
TRBD1	TRBV5-1	TRBJ1-4	.	CASRPGGNEKLFF	TGCGCCAGCAGACCAGGGGGTAATGAAAAACTGTTTTTT
TRBD1	TRBV7-3	TRBJ2-1	once	CASSVDRGYNEQFF	TGTGCCAGCAGCGTGGACAGGGGGTACAATGAGCAGTTCTTC
.	TRBV25-1	TRBJ2-1	.	CASSEWPSTYNEQFF	TGTGCCAGCAGTGAATGGCCAAGTACCTACAATGAGCAGTTCTTC
TRBD2	TRBV25-1	TRBJ2-7	.	CASSEYSSGSAGEQYF	TGTGCCAGCAGTGAATACTCTAGCGGGAGTGCGGGAGAGCAGTACTTC
.	TRBV6-1	TRBJ1-3	.	CASSEAAGWGNTIYF	TGTGCCAGCAGTGAAGCAGCAGGGTGGGGAAACACCATATATTTT
.	TRBV6-6	TRBJ2-5	few	CASTAAGIQETQYF	TGTGCCAGCACAGCTGCGGGTATCCAAGAGACCCAGTACTTC
.	TRBV29-1	TRBJ2-4	few	CSVDGGPKNIQYF	TGCAGCGTTGACGGTGGTCCCAAAAACATTCAGTACTTC
.	TRBV5-4	TRBJ2-6	.	CASSRGSGANVLTF	TGTGCCAGCAGCCGAGGCTCTGGGGCCAACGTCCTGACTTTC
.	TRBV19	TRBJ2-1	.	CASSIASGHQHEQFF	TGTGCCAGTAGTATCGCTTCTGGGCACCAGCATGAGCAGTTCTTC
TRBD1	TRBV5-4	TRBJ1-4	.	CASSLDRGSEKLFF	TGTGCCAGCAGCCTGGACAGGGGGAGCGAAAAACTGTTTTTT
TRBD1	TRBV28	TRBJ1-1	.	CASTDRVVAFF	TGTGCCAGCACCGACAGGGTTGTCGCTTTCTTT
TRBD2	TRBV28	TRBJ2-7	.	CASRGGVSEQYF	TGTGCCAGCCGGGGGGGAGTCTCCGAGCAGTACTTC
TRBD2	TRBV7-9	TRBJ2-1	once	CANGRLAGDTPFNEQFF	TGTGCCAACGGACGGCTAGCGGGAGATACGCCTTTCAATGAGCAGTTCTTC
.	TRBV5-5	TRBJ2-3	.	CASSLDRATDTQYF	TGTGCCAGCAGCTTGGACAGGGCCACAGATACGCAGTATTTT
.	TRBV10-2	TRBJ2-3	.	CASRIGQLTDTQYF	TGCGCCAGCAGGATCGGACAGCTCACAGATACGCAGTATTTT
TRBD2	TRBV25-1	TRBJ2-1	.	CASSEPGLAGGNEQFF	TGTGCCAGCAGTGAACCAGGACTAGCGGGAGGCAATGAGCAGTTCTTC
TRBD1	TRBV30	TRBJ1-4	.	CAWNPGQGKEKLFF	TGTGCCTGGAACCCGGGACAGGGGAAGGAAAAACTGTTTTTT
TRBD2	TRBV30	TRBJ2-7	.	CAWRQREGPYGEQYF	TGTGCCTGGCGGCAGCGGGAGGGACCCTACGGCGAGCAGTACTTC
.	TRBV5-1	TRBJ2-1	.	CASSPDSPHEQFF	TGCGCCAGCAGTCCGGACTCCCCGCATGAGCAGTTCTTC
TRBD1	TRBV28	TRBJ2-2	.	CASSLTGDAGELFF	TGTGCCAGCAGTTTGACAGGGGACGCCGGGGAGCTGTTTTTT
TRBD1	TRBV5-1	TRBJ2-7	.	CASSSGTVSSYEQYF	TGCGCCAGCAGCTCCGGGACAGTTAGTTCCTACGAGCAGTACTTC
.	TRBV2	TRBJ2-7	few	CASSDSPDSFIYEQYF	TGTGCCAGCAGTGACTCTCCGGACAGCTTTATCTACGAGCAGTACTTC
TRBD2	TRBV5-4	TRBJ2-1	.	CASSSTSGRVAYNEQFF	TGTGCCAGCAGCTCGACTAGCGGGAGGGTCGCTTACAATGAGCAGTTCTTC
.	TRBV7-8	TRBJ1-1	.	CASSHTVNTEAFF	TGTGCCAGCAGCCATACAGTGAACACTGAAGCTTTCTTT
.	TRBV7-8	TRBJ1-1	.	CASTTYGVLNTEAFF	TGTGCCAGCACCACGTATGGAGTCCTGAACACTGAAGCTTTCTTT
TRBD2	TRBV11-2	TRBJ2-1	.	CASSSRAGNNEQFF	TGTGCCAGCAGCTCCAGAGCGGGAAACAATGAGCAGTTCTTC
.	TRBV28	TRBJ1-1	few	CASSRRVTEAFF	TGTGCCAGCAGTCGGAGGGTAACTGAAGCTTTCTTT
TRBD1	TRBV19	TRBJ2-7	once	CASSIPNRGRNEQYF	TGTGCCAGTAGTATCCCAAACAGGGGGCGGAACGAGCAGTACTTC
.	TRBV30	TRBJ1-5	.	CAWQGSGNQPQHF	TGTGCCTGGCAGGGGAGTGGCAATCAGCCCCAGCATTTT
.	TRBV30	TRBJ1-1	.	CAWHRNTEAFF	TGTGCCTGGCACAGGAACACTGAAGCTTTCTTT
.	TRBV21-1	TRBJ2-5	once	CASSKENREETQYF	TGTGCCAGCAGCAAAGAGAACAGGGAAGAGACCCAGTACTTC
TRBD2	TRBV11-3	TRBJ2-1	few	CASSPSGRMDNEQFF	TGTGCCAGCAGCCCCAGCGGGAGAATGGACAATGAGCAGTTCTTC
.	TRBV10-3	TRBJ2-2	many	CAISDAGDTGELFF	TGTGCCATCAGTGATGCCGGAGACACCGGGGAGCTGTTTTTT
.	TRBV7-2	TRBJ2-2	.	CASSFYPGLSNTGELFF	TGTGCCAGCAGCTTCTACCCGGGACTTTCCAACACCGGGGAGCTGTTTTTT
TRBD1	TRBV11-2	TRBJ1-1	few	CASSLGSGGGTEAFF	TGTGCCAGCAGCTTAGGATCAGGGGGCGGCACTGAAGCTTTCTTT